These T cell receptor beta chains were read from a single sample in a study of T-cell reconstitution after alpha-beta-depleted transplantation in children. TCRdb re-called the PCR reads through MiXCR, storing one row per CDR3 protein. The data hold approximately 340,000 distinct CDR3 sequences, with 10% to 13% observed a single time. Material: PBMCs from the stem cell graft donor, obtained from the stem cell graft. These receptors were obtained from a human donor who donated a stem cell graft to a child with acute lymphoblastic leukemia. CDR3s include the opening cysteine and the closing phenylalanine or tryptophan.

J gene | V gene | CDR3 protein
TRBJ2-1 | TRBV29-1 | CSVSPTSGGYNEQFF
TRBJ2-1 | TRBV19 | CASSKQQGWITNEQFF
TRBJ2-5 | TRBV18 | CASSTQDPSEGETQYF
TRBJ2-5 | TRBV18 | CASSPQVRREQTQYF
TRBJ2-7 | TRBV2 | CATRTGGDEQYF
TRBJ2-7 | TRBV5-1 | CASSLLGLGTYEQYF
TRBJ2-1 | TRBV4-1 | CASSQDPGLVVDEQFF
TRBJ1-1 | TRBV12-3/TRBV12-4 | CASRPPLGSSTEAFF
TRBJ2-2 | TRBV2 | CASSDYTGELFF
TRBJ1-5 | TRBV20-1 | CSAPRGLTGQFNQPQHF
TRBJ2-5 | TRBV12-3/TRBV12-4 | CASSSLRGGYQETQYF
TRBJ1-1 | TRBV4-2 | CASSQVEDPEAFF
TRBJ2-7 | TRBV7-9 | CASSLVFGTGPSEQYF
TRBJ2-3 | TRBV4-3 | CASSQDSVGNTQYF
TRBJ2-7 | TRBV5-1 | CASSSPGLAGPDEQYF
TRBJ2-7 | TRBV5-6 | CASSLQLMANELYEQYF
TRBJ2-5 | TRBV15 | CATWTGGRETQYF
TRBJ2-7 | TRBV6-1 | CATARTASSYEQYF
TRBJ1-5 | TRBV28 | CASSLERQHF
TRBJ2-7 | TRBV12-3/TRBV12-4 | CASWTTGAYEQYF
TRBJ2-1 | TRBV21-1 | CASPGNGSYNEQFF
TRBJ1-1 | TRBV7-3 | CASSYGGASTEAFF
TRBJ2-1 | TRBV12-3/TRBV12-4 | CASRNRDSRPNEQFF